This is a list of T cell receptor beta chains from one sample in a study of cytomegalovirus exposure and HLA in healthy donors. Some clones are missing from TCRdb's copy, which holds only in-frame ones; the method was immunoSEQ multiplex PCR. This sample has 100,000 to 150,000 clones, with roughly 79% found just once. The sequenced material came from PBMCs. All receptors derive from a woman between 45 and 65 years old in good health and CMV-seronegative. CDR3s include the opening cysteine and the closing phenylalanine or tryptophan. D genes are given only for firm matches. Some rows have no size entry. The others give once, few or many, or a class for an expanded clone.

>TRBV7-9|TRBJ2-1|TRBD2|-
TGTGCCAGCAGCCCTAGACTAGCGGGAGATACCAATGAGCAGTTCTTC
CASSPRLAGDTNEQFF
>TRBV28|TRBJ1-1|TRBD1|-
TGTGCCAGCAGCCGACAGGGAAGGAACACTGAAGCTTTCTTT
CASSRQGRNTEAFF
>TRBV5-6|TRBJ2-7|TRBD1|-
TGTGCCAGCAGCTGGGGACAGGGGGGATCGGAGCAGTACTTC
CASSWGQGGSEQYF
>TRBV10-1|TRBJ2-7|-|-
TGCGCCAGCAGACCGACAAGGGCGGGAAGGCACAACGAGCAGTACTTC
CASRPTRAGRHNEQYF
>TRBV5-1|TRBJ2-7|-|-
TGCGCCAGCAGTTCCCCCCCAGGGTCTTCCTACGAGCAGTACTTC
CASSSPPGSSYEQYF
>TRBV4-3|TRBJ1-1|-|-
TGCGCCAGCAGCCAAGTACTAGGGGGGGACACTGAAGCTTTCTTT
CASSQVLGGDTEAFF
>TRBV18|TRBJ2-1|TRBD1|-
TGTGCCAGCTCAGCCCGGGACAGGGACGGGAATGAGCAGTTCTTC
CASSARDRDGNEQFF
>TRBV15|TRBJ1-1|-|-
TGTGCCACCAGCAGAGATCGGGCAGGGTGGCCTGAAGCTTTCTTT
CATSRDRAGWPEAFF
>TRBV7-9|TRBJ1-2|TRBD1|few
TGTGCCAGCAGCTTCGACAGGGTGTTCTATGGCTACACCTTC
CASSFDRVFYGYTF
>TRBV25-1|TRBJ1-1|TRBD1|-
TGTGCCAGCAGTGAGCAGGGGGGCACTGAAGCTTTCTTT
CASSEQGGTEAFF
>TRBV7-3|TRBJ2-4|TRBD2|once
TGTGCCAGCAGCTTAGGACCGGGGGGGAGCCTCAAAAACATTCAGTACTTC
CASSLGPGGSLKNIQYF
>TRBV29-1|TRBJ2-3|TRBD2|-
TGCAGCGTTGGCCAGGGAGGGACAGATACGCAGTATTTT
CSVGQGGTDTQYF
>TRBV15|TRBJ2-5|-|-
TGTGCCACCAGCAGAGCAGGGGGAGGTGAGACCCAGTACTTC
CATSRAGGGETQYF
>TRBV28|TRBJ2-5|TRBD1|few
TGTGCCAGCAGCCTAGGACAGGGCAGTGGAGAGACCCAGTACTTC
CASSLGQGSGETQYF
>TRBV7-8|TRBJ2-5|TRBD2|-
TGTGCCAGCAGTCGGACTAGCGGGATGGGGGAGACCCAGTACTTC
CASSRTSGMGETQYF
>TRBV11-2|TRBJ2-3|TRBD2|-
TGTGCCAGCAGCCCCGGCCTCGCAGCGGGAGGGACAGATACGCAGTATTTT
CASSPGLAAGGTDTQYF
>TRBV4-1|TRBJ1-2|-|-
TGCGCCAGCAGCCAAGGGGGGAGGGCCCAGAGCTATGGCTACACCTTC
CASSQGGRAQSYGYTF
>TRBV5-4|TRBJ2-2|TRBD2|-
TGTGCCAGCAGCCCACAAAGCGGGAGACATACCGGGGAGCTGTTTTTT
CASSPQSGRHTGELFF
>TRBV19|TRBJ2-5|-|-
TGTGCCAGTAGTACCTTCGAGGAGACCCAGTACTTC
CASSTFEETQYF
>TRBV6-6|TRBJ2-1|TRBD2|-
TGTGCCAGCAGTTCCGGACTAGAACTCAATGAGCAGTTCTTC
CASSSGLELNEQFF
>TRBV2|TRBJ2-6|-|-
TGTGCCAGCGCCGTAAGGGGTGGATCGGCCAACGTCCTGACTTTC
CASAVRGGSANVLTF
>TRBV11-2|TRBJ2-3|-|-
TGTGCCAGCAGCTTAGGAGTAGCGGCTAGCACAGATACGCAGTATTTT
CASSLGVAASTDTQYF